A single sample is the source of the 8 T cell receptor beta chains below, sequenced in a study of cytomegalovirus exposure and HLA in healthy donors. In the PCR, 60 Vbeta and 13 Jbeta primers were used. Assay: immunoSEQ multiplex PCR; the TCRdb copy retains only in-frame clones and omits some. There are more than 130,000 clones in the sample; around three quarters occur only once, and nearly 7% lies in the top ten. Sequencing used PBMCs. The receptors originated from a man in his forties in good health and CMV-seropositive.

This clone has just one count. The rearrangement uses TRBV5-6 and TRBJ2-1, with D tentatively TRBD2 (5 bases). Per germline, CDR1 SGHDT and CDR2 YYEEEE. Trimming pared 0 bases from V and 0 bases from J, leaving 7 bases between. The CDR3 extends over 15 amino acids. CDR3 nucleotides: TGTGCCAGCAGCTTGGCGGGGAGCTCCTACAATGAGCAGTTCTTC. Translation: CASSLAGSSYNEQFF.

J is TRBJ2-3 and V is TRBV6-5; no clear D gene. The length of the CDR3 is 15 residues. Deletions cut 6 bases from V and 2 bases from J, with 15 bases between. Germline CDR1 MNHEY, CDR2 SVGAGI. CDR3 sequence: CASRGTLELTDTQYF. CDR3 bases: TGTGCCAGCAGGGGTACCCTAGAGCTCACAGATACGCAGTATTTT.

The chain recombines TRBV7-9 with TRBJ2-5; 7 bases line up with TRBD2. There are 14 residues in the CDR3. The J segment lost 4 bases and the V segment lost 0 bases, leaving 2 bases of the junction unmatched. Germline V CDR1 and CDR2: SEHNR, FQNEAQ (reference sequence). Written as DNA, the CDR3 is TGTGCCAGCAGCTTAGCGTGGGGGGGAGAGACCCAGTACTTC. Translating it yields CASSLAWGGETQYF.

V and J are TRBV7-8 and TRBJ2-3; 9 bases map to TRBD1. Germline V gene sequence: CDR1 SGHVS, CDR2 FQNEAQ. The CDR3 extends over 17 amino acids. Losses at the gene ends were 5 bases for V and 4 bases for J; bases not matched to a gene: 13. CDR3 sequence reads: CASSPRGQGRGPDTQYF. Written as DNA, the CDR3 is TGTGCCAGCAGCCCCCGGGGACAGGGCAGGGGTCCAGATACGCAGTATTTT.

The chain uses TRBV29-1 and TRBJ1-1; 9 bases map to TRBD1. The CDR3 extends over 16 amino acids. Germline-derived CDR1 and CDR2 are SQVTM and ANQGSEA. Trimming at V came to 4 bases and at J to 5 bases, leaving 14 bases not matched to a gene. The CDR3 DNA reads TGCAGCGTTGGGGGTTCCACGACAGGGGGTAATACTGAAGCTTTCTTT. Residues: CSVGGSTTGGNTEAFF.

This clone is a singleton in its sample. The CDR3 region has the DNA TGTGCCAGCAGCCCCGGAGTCACAGATACGCAGTATTTT. Translating it yields CASSPGVTDTQYF. J is TRBJ2-3 and V is TRBV5-6; no firm D call. This CDR3 contains 13 residues. Germline V gives CDR1 SGHDT, CDR2 YYEEEE. With 4 bases removed from V and 2 bases from J, the gap between germline ends came to 8 bases. Drawing the rest from reference TRBV5-6 and TRBJ2-3, the complete variable domain is DAGVTQSPTHLIKTRGQQVTLRCSPKSGHDTVSWYQQALGQGPQFIFQYYEEEERQRGNFPDRFSGHQFPNYSSELNVNALLLGDSALYLCASSPGVTDTQYFGPGTRLTVL.

This clone was observed a handful of times. The rearrangement joins TRBV6-1 to TRBJ2-7; D uncertain. V was trimmed by 7 bases and J by 4 bases, leaving 11 bases between them. Germline CDR1 MNHNS, CDR2 SASEGT. The CDR3 consists of 12 residues. In DNA, the CDR3 is TGTGCCAGCAACTTTAACCCTTACGAGCAGTACTTC. It codes for CASNFNPYEQYF.

V gene TRBV5-4 combines with J gene TRBJ2-3; the match to TRBD2 covers 11 bases. CDR3 length: 18 residues. V lost 4 bases and J lost 0; bases outside the gene matches: 10. The V gene's germline CDR1 is SGHNT and CDR2 YYREEE (reference sequence). The DNA of the CDR3 is TGTGCCAGCAGCCCCACTGGGAGACTAGCGGGAAGCACAGATACGCAGTATTTT. Translation: CASSPTGRLAGSTDTQYF.